The 21 T cell receptor beta chains reported below all come from one sample, sequenced in a study of shared clonotypes between healthy human individuals. Positive CCR7 selection of CD45RO-negative cells yielded the naive CD8 cells, and terminally differentiated effector memory CD45RA+ cells were excluded. TCRdb's copy holds only in-frame clones and misses some; the assay was immunoSEQ multiplex PCR. The sample lists nearly 2 million clones, around 96% occurring once. The sample taken for sequencing was naive CD8+ T cells sorted from blood. These receptors were taken from a man younger than 30 in good health.

CDR3 sequence (DNA): TGTGCCAGCAGCGCCTCTAGCGGGACTTACGAGCAGTACTTC. This sequence encodes CASSASSGTYEQYF. This sequence joins TRBV5-4 and TRBJ2-7; 9 bases fit TRBD2. CDR3 length: 14 residues. Germline-derived CDR1 and CDR2 are SGHNT and YYREEE (reference sequence). Trimming cost V 4 bases and J 4 bases; bases outside gene matches: 6.

This clone has only a few counts. The J gene is TRBJ1-6, the V gene TRBV28, with unresolved D. V dropped 5 bases and J dropped 7 bases, with 12 bases sitting between them. The CDR3 spans 14 residues. Germline V gene data show CDR1 as MDHEN and CDR2 as SYDVKM. Here the CDR3 DNA reads TGTGCCAGCAGTCTTACGGTCCCCAATTCACCCCTCCACTTT. Translation: CASSLTVPNSPLHF.

The CDR3 region has the DNA TGTGCCAGCAGCATCAGTTACAGGGGTCAAGAGACCCAGTACTTC. Protein: CASSISYRGQETQYF. The chain has TRBV5-6 and TRBJ2-5; 7 bases match TRBD1. The CDR3 runs 15 residues. V dropped 4 bases and J dropped 2; count of bases not matched to a gene: 8. Germline V gene sequence: CDR1 SGHDT, CDR2 YYEEEE.

The rearrangement links TRBV30 to TRBJ2-7; 10 positions match TRBD1. Per the germline V gene, CDR1 is GTSNPN and CDR2 is SVGIG (reference sequence). The CDR3 runs 14 residues. J was trimmed by 6 bases and V by 7 bases; bases with no gene match: 12. CDR3 protein: CAYTPGQGFSEQYF. Written as DNA, the CDR3 is TGTGCCTATACCCCGGGACAGGGGTTTTCCGAGCAGTACTTC.

This rearrangement joins TRBV6-5 to TRBJ2-1; D is possibly TRBD1 or TRBD2 (5 bases each). The V end lost 2 bases, the J end lost 7 bases, and 15 bases lay between the germline ends. The CDR3 is made up of 15 amino acids. Germline CDR1 reads MNHEY; CDR2 reads SVGAGI. CDR3 bases: TGTGCCAGCAGTTACGATGGGGGTGCGTGGAATGAGCAGTTCTTC. This translates into CASSYDGGAWNEQFF.

The chain has TRBV7-9 and TRBJ2-7; unclear D gene. CDR3 length: 14 residues. Trimming took 0 bases from V and 2 from J, leaving 8 bases between them. CDR1 is SEHNR and CDR2 is FQNEAQ in the germline V gene (reference sequence). The CDR3 region is CASSLALLAYEQYF. The CDR3 DNA reads TGTGCCAGCAGCTTAGCGCTTCTTGCCTACGAGCAGTACTTC.

The V gene is TRBV30, the J gene TRBJ2-1; the D is unclear. The CDR3 has 12 amino acids. V was clipped by 0 bases and J by 7 bases, with 7 bases between them. CDR1 and CDR2 from the germline V gene are GTSNPN and SVGIG (reference sequence). CDR3: CAWSVQTNEQFF. The DNA of the CDR3 is TGTGCCTGGAGTGTACAAACGAATGAGCAGTTCTTC.

A note on this clone: This sample includes further DNA sequences coding for the same CDR3. V usage is TRBV4-1 and J usage is TRBJ2-7, with a possible D match to TRBD2 (5 bases). CDR1 MGHRA and CDR2 YSYEKL come from the germline V gene. Trimming pared 1 base from V and 3 bases from J, leaving 7 bases between. The CDR3 consists of 13 residues. Here the CDR3 DNA reads TGCGCCAGCAGCCAAGTAGGGAGCTACGAGCAGTACTTC. The encoded protein is CASSQVGSYEQYF.

Comment on this clone: Other DNA sequences in the sample encode the same CDR3. This chain joins TRBV6-5 and TRBJ2-2, with D possibly matching TRBD1 (6 bases). This CDR3 comprises 14 residues. The germline V and J ends were trimmed by 2 bases and 5 bases, with 9 bases remaining between them. Germline V CDR1 and CDR2: MNHEY, SVGAGI. The CDR3, as DNA: TGTGCCAGCAGTTACCGCGGACAGACCGGGGAGCTGTTTTTT. This codes for CASSYRGQTGELFF.

The chain couples TRBV4-1 to TRBJ2-5, with D uncertain. Germline-derived CDR1 and CDR2 are MGHRA and YSYEKL. The CDR3 spans 11 residues. V was pared by 6 bases and J by 4 bases, with 6 bases between. The CDR3 DNA follows: TGCGCCAGCAGGAGAGGAGAGACCCAGTACTTC. As protein: CASRRGETQYF.

On this clone: At the DNA level, this CDR3 is encoded by other sequences in the same sample as well. The chain uses TRBV7-8 and TRBJ2-2; 11 bases fit TRBD2. Germline loops: CDR1 SGHVS, CDR2 FQNEAQ. This CDR3 has 16 residues. V lost 5 bases to trimming and J lost 3 bases; unmatched junction nucleotides: 5. The CDR3 DNA sequence: TGTGCCAGCAGCCTTGTAGCGGGAGGGTACACCGGGGAGCTGTTTTTT. It translates to CASSLVAGGYTGELFF.

Regarding this clone: Relative to the germline gene, one junction end is altered; a read error may explain this. The genes are TRBV27 and TRBJ1-1; D might be TRBD1 (5 bases). This CDR3 is 16 amino acids long. Germline V gene lookup returns CDR1 MNHEY and CDR2 SMNVEV (reference sequence). Written as DNA, the CDR3 is TGTGCCAGCCGTTTCTCGGCGGGGTTGGGGCACACTGAAGCTTTCTTT. Translation gives CASRFSAGLGHTEAFF.

The chain carries TRBV7-9 and TRBJ2-7, with 9 bases that match TRBD1. The CDR3 totals 15 residues. From germline, CDR1 is SEHNR and CDR2 FQNEAQ (reference sequence). J was trimmed by 2 bases and V by 6 bases; bases with no gene match: 8. CDR3 sequence: CASSRRDREAYEQYF. In DNA, the CDR3 is TGTGCCAGCAGTCGCCGGGACAGGGAAGCCTACGAGCAGTACTTC.

This clone has a single count. This rearrangement joins TRBV19 to TRBJ1-4, with D unclear. Trimming shortened V by 4 bases and J by 6 bases, and 9 bases separated the two germline ends. CDR1 is LNHDA and CDR2 is SQIVND in the germline V gene (reference sequence). CDR3 size: 13 residues. For the CDR3, the DNA is TGTGCCAGTAGTACCCGACGGGATGAAAAACTGTTTTTT. The encoded protein is CASSTRRDEKLFF.

This clone showed up just once. This chain uses TRBV29-1 with TRBJ2-7; the D gene is possibly TRBD1 (6 bases). This CDR3 spans 13 amino acids. Germline CDR1 reads SQVTM; CDR2 reads ANQGSEA. Trimming stripped 4 bases from V and 3 bases from J, with 13 bases between. CDR3: CSVATGTSYEQYF. The CDR3 DNA reads as TGCAGCGTTGCGACAGGCACTAGCTACGAGCAGTACTTC.

The chain has TRBV5-1 and TRBJ2-2, with 7 nucleotides matching TRBD2. The CDR3 has 13 residues. CDR1 is SGHRS, CDR2 YFSETQ, per germline. The V gene end was trimmed by 5 bases and the J gene end by 4 bases; junction bases not matched to a gene: 2. CDR3 nucleotides: TGCGCCAGCAGTGGGAGGGCCACCGGGGAGCTGTTTTTT. Its translation: CASSGRATGELFF.

V usage is TRBV27 and J usage is TRBJ1-2, with D possibly matching TRBD1 (5 bases). In germline, CDR1 is MNHEY, CDR2 SMNVEV (reference sequence). The CDR3 extends over 16 amino acids. Trimming left V 5 bases short and J 6 bases short, with 22 bases between. CDR3 protein: CASSISRQGGPDGYTF. Written as DNA, the CDR3 is TGTGCCAGCAGTATTTCGAGGCAGGGCGGTCCGGATGGCTACACCTTC.

The chain has TRBV15 and TRBJ1-1, with 7 bases that match TRBD1. The germline CDR1 and CDR2 sequences are LNHNV and YYDKDF (reference sequence). The CDR3 length is 16 residues. J gave up 1 base and V 3 bases, and 8 bases lay outside the gene matches. The CDR3 loop reads CATSSPPGTENTEAFF. CDR3 DNA: TGTGCCACCAGCAGTCCACCCGGGACAGAGAACACTGAAGCTTTCTTT.

The CDR3 loop reads CASSLPATGELFF. The CDR3 bases are TGTGCCAGCAGCTTACCGGCCACCGGGGAGCTGTTTTTT. The V and J genes are TRBV7-6 and TRBJ2-2; D remains ambiguous. The germline V and J ends were trimmed by 2 bases and 4 bases, with 5 bases remaining between them. The CDR3 runs to 13 residues. Germline values: CDR1 SGHVS, CDR2 FNYEAQ.

J is TRBJ1-1 and V is TRBV27; D might be TRBD1 (5 bases). The germline CDR1 and CDR2 sequences are MNHEY and SMNVEV (reference sequence). Trimming left V 9 bases short and J 14 bases short, with 19 bases between. The CDR3 spans 11 residues. This CDR3 reads CASLPLGRSFF. CDR3 bases: TGTGCCAGTTTACCCTTGGGACGGTCCTTCTTT.

The J gene is TRBJ2-1, the V gene TRBV6-5; D is unclear. The CDR3 is 14 residues long. The V end was cut by 8 bases, the J end by 7 bases, with 18 bases between. Germline loops: CDR1 MNHEY, CDR2 SVGAGI. The CDR3 sequence: CASGPPEAVNEQFF. The CDR3 DNA is TGTGCCAGCGGTCCTCCCGAAGCTGTGAATGAGCAGTTCTTC.